This T cell receptor beta chain was recovered during a study of CD8+ T cells in alopecia areata. TCR sequencing used cDNA made by reverse transcription of extracted RNA. Produced via immunoSEQ multiplex PCR; TCRdb's table is partial and in-frame only. Here the sample spans 60,000 to 90,000 clones, approximately 72% being singletons. Stated treatment: oral pan-JAK inhibitor, 5-10 mg twice daily. The source material was CD8+ T cells sorted from blood, sampled at week 24, from a patient treated with tofacitinib. This TCR derives from a human donor with alopecia areata.

The CDR3 region has the DNA TGCGCCAGCAGCCAGTCCGGGACAGGGACCTACGAGCAGTACTTC. It specifies CASSQSGTGTYEQYF. This chain links TRBV4-1 with TRBJ2-7, with 9 bases fitting TRBD1. From germline, CDR1 is MGHRA and CDR2 YSYEKL. This CDR3 is 15 amino acids long. The V and J ends lost 3 bases and 2 bases, in that order; junction bases with no gene match: 5.